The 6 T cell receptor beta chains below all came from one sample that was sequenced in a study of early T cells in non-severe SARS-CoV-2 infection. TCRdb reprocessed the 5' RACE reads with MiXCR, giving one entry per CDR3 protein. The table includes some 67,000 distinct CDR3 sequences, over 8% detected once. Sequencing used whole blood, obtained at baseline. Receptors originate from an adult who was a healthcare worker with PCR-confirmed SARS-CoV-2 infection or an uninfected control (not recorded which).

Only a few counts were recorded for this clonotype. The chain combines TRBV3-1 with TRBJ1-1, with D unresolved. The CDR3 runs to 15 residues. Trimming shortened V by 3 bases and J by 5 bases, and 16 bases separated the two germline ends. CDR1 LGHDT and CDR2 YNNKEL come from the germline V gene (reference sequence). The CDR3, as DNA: TGTGCCAGCAGCCATCGACTATATGGGTCTACTGAAGCTTTCTTT. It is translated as CASSHRLYGSTEAFF. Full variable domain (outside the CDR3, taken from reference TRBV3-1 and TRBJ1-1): DTAVSQTPKYLVTQMGNDKSIKCEQNLGHDTMYWYKQDSKKFLKIMFSYNNKELIINETVPNRFSPKSPDKAHLNLHINSLELGDSAVYFCASSHRLYGSTEAFFGQGTRLTVV.

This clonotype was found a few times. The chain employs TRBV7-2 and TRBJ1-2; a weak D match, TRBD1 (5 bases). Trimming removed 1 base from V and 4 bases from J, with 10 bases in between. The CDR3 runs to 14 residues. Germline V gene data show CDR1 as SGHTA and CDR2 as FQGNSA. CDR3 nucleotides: TGTGCCAGCAGCTTAGGGGGACTGAGCTATGGCTACACCTTC. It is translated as CASSLGGLSYGYTF. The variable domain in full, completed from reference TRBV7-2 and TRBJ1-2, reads GAGVSQSPSNKVTEKGKDVELRCDPISGHTALYWYRQSLGQGLEFLIYFQGNSAPDKSGLPSDRFSAERTGGSVSTLTIQRTQQEDSAVYLCASSLGGLSYGYTFGSGTRLTVV.

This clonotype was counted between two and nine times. In nucleotides, the CDR3 is TGTGCCACGGGACTAGCGGAAAGGAATGAGCAGTTCTTC. It yields the protein CATGLAERNEQFF. The chain links TRBV6-5 to TRBJ2-1; 11 bases map to TRBD2. The CDR3 is 13 residues long. V dropped 10 bases and J dropped 7; count of bases not matched to a gene: 6. The V gene's germline CDR1 is MNHEY and CDR2 SVGAGI.

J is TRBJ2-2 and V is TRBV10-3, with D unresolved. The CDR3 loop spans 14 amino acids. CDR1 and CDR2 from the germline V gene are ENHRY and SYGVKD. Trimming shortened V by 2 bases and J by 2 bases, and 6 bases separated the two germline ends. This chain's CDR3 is CAISETANTGELFF. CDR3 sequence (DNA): TGTGCCATCAGTGAGACGGCCAACACCGGGGAGCTGTTTTTT.

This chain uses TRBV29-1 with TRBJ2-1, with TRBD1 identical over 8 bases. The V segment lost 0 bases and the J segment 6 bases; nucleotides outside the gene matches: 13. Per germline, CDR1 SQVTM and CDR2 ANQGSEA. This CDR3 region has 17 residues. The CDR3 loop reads CSVEDLAGGYPPNEQFF. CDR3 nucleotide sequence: TGCAGCGTTGAAGATCTGGCAGGGGGCTATCCCCCCAATGAGCAGTTCTTC.

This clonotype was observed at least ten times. CDR3 coding DNA: TGTGCCACCTCAGGTGCGGAGCCCTACCACGAGCAGTACTTC. It is translated as CATSGAEPYHEQYF. The V gene is TRBV28, the J gene TRBJ2-7; D unresolved. The CDR3 has 14 amino acids. The V gene lost 10 bases and the J gene lost 5 bases, with 21 bases spanning the gap. Germline loops: CDR1 MDHEN, CDR2 SYDVKM.